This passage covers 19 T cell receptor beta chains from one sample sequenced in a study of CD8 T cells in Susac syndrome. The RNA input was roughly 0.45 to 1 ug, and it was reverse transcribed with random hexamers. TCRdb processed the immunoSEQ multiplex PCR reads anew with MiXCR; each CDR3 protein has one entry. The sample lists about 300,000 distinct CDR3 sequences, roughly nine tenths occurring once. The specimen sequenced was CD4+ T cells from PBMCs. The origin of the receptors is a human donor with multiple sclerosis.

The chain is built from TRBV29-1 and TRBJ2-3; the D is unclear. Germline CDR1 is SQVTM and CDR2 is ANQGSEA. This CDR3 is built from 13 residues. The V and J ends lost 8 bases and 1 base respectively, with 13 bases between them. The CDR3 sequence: CSLQWVGTDTQYF. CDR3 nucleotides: TGCAGCCTCCAGTGGGTAGGCACAGATACGCAGTATTTT.

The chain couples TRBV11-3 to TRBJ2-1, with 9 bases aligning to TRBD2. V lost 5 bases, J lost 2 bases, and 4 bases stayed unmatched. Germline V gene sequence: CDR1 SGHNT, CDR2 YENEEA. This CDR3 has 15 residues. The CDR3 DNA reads TGTGCCAGCAGCCCGACTAGCGGACCCTACAATGAGCAGTTCTTC. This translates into CASSPTSGPYNEQFF.

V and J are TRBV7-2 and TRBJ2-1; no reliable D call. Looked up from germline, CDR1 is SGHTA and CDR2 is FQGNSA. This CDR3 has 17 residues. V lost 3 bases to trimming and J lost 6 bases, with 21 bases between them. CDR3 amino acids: CASSFSDGSEDRNEQFF. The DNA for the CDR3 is TGTGCCAGCAGCTTTTCCGACGGGTCCGAGGATCGCAATGAGCAGTTCTTC.

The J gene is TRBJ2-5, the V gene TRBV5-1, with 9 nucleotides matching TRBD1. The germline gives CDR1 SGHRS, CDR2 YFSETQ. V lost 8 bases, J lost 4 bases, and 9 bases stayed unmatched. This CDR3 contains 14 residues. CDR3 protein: CASSQGALRETQYF. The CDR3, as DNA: TGCGCCAGTTCACAGGGGGCTCTCCGAGAGACCCAGTACTTC.

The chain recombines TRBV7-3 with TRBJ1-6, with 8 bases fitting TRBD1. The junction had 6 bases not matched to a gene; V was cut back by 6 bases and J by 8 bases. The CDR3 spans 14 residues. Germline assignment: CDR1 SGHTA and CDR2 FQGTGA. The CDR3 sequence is CASSPTGGDSPLHF. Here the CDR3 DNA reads TGTGCCAGCAGTCCTACAGGGGGTGATTCACCCCTCCACTTT.

The CDR3 coding sequence is TGTGCCAGCAGCCCCCAAGCGGGGCTGCACAATGAGCAGTTCTTC. Translating gives CASSPQAGLHNEQFF. This sequence joins TRBV7-3 and TRBJ2-1; TRBD2 matches 7 bases. Losses at the gene ends were 5 bases for V and 5 bases for J; bases not matched to a gene: 9. The CDR3 runs 15 residues. The germline V gene encodes CDR1 SGHTA and CDR2 FQGTGA.

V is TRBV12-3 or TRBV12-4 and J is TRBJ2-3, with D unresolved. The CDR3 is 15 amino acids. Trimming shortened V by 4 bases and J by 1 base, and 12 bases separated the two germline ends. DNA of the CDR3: TGTGCCAGCAGTTCCCTGGCTAGAGGCACAGATACGCAGTATTTT. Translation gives CASSSLARGTDTQYF.

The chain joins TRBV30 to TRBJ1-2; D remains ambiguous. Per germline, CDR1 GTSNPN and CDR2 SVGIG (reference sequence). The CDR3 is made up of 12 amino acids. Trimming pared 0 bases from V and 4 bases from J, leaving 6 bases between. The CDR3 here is CAWSVTVYGYTF. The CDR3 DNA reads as TGTGCCTGGAGTGTCACTGTCTATGGCTACACCTTC.

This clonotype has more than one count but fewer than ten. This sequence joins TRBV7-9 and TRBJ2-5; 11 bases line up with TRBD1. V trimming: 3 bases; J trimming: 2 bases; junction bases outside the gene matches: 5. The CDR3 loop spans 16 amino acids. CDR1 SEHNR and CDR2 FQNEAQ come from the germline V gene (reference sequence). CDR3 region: CASSFGDRGKQETQYF. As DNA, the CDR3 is TGTGCCAGCAGCTTCGGGGACAGGGGGAAGCAAGAGACCCAGTACTTC.

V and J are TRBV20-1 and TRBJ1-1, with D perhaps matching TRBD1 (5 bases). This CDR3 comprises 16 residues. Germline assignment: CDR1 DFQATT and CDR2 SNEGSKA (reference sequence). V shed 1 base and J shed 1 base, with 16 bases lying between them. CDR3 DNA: TGCAGTGCTAGAGCGTTAACGAGGGGCCCGAACACTGAAGCTTTCTTT. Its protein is CSARALTRGPNTEAFF.

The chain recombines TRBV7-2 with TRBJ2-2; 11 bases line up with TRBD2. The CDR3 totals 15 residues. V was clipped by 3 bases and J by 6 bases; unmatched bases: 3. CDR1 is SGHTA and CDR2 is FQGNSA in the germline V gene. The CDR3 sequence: CASSFSGRVAGELFF. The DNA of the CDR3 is TGTGCCAGCAGCTTTAGCGGGAGGGTAGCCGGGGAGCTGTTTTTT.

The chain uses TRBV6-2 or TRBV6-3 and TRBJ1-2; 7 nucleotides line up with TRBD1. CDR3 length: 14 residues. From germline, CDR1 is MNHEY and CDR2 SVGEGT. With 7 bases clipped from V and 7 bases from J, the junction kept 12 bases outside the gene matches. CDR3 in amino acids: CASTTTGQPAGYTF. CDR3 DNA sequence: TGTGCCAGCACTACGACAGGGCAACCAGCTGGCTACACCTTC.

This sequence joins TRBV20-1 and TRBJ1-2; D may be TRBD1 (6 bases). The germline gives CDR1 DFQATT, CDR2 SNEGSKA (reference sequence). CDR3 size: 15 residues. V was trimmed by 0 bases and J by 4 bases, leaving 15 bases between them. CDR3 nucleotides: TGCAGTGCTAGAGATGAGGGTGGCAGGGGCTATGGCTACACCTTC. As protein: CSARDEGGRGYGYTF.

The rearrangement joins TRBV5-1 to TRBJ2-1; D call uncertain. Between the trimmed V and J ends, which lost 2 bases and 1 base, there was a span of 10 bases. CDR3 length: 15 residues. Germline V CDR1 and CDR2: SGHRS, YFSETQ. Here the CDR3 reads CASSLQSRSYNEQFF. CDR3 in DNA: TGCGCCAGCAGCTTACAGTCTAGGTCCTACAATGAGCAGTTCTTC.

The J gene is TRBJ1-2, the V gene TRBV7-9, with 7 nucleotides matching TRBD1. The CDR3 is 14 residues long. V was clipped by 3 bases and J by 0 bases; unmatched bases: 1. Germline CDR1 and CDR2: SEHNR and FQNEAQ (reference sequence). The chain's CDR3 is CASSLDRTNYGYTF. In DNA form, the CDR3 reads TGTGCCAGCAGCTTGGACAGGACTAACTATGGCTACACCTTC.

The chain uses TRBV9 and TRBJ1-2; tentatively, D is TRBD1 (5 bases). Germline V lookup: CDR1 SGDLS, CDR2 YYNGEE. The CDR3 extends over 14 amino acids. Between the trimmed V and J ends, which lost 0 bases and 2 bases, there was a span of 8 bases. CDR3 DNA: TGTGCCAGCAGCGTAGGGGGGACCAACTATGGCTACACCTTC. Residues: CASSVGGTNYGYTF. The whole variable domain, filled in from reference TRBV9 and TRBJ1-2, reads DSGVTQTPKHLITATGQRVTLRCSPRSGDLSVYWYQQSLDQGLQFLIQYYNGEERAKGNILERFSAQQFPDLHSELNLSSLELGDSALYFCASSVGGTNYGYTFGSGTRLTVV.

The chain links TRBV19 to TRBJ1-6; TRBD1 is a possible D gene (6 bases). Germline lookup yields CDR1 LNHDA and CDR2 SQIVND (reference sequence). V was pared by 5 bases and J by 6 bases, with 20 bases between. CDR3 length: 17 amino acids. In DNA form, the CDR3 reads TGTGCCAGTAGTGTAACAACAGGGATCGGGATTAATTCACCCCTCCACTTT. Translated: CASSVTTGIGINSPLHF.

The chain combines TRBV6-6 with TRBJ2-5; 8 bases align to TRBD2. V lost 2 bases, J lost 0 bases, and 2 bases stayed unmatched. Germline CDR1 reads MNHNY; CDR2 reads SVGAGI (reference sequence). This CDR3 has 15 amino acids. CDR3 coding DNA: TGTGCCAGCAGTTACGGCGGGGGGCACCAAGAGACCCAGTACTTC. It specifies CASSYGGGHQETQYF.

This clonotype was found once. CDR3 DNA sequence: TGTGCCAGCAGTTATTCCTCCCAGGGGTACCACGAGCAGTACTTC. It specifies CASSYSSQGYHEQYF. The rearrangement joins TRBV6-9 to TRBJ2-7; a weak D match, TRBD1 (6 bases). Trimming removed 0 bases from V and 5 bases from J, with 14 bases in between. The germline gives CDR1 MNHGY, CDR2 SVAAGI. CDR3 size: 15 residues.